The 20 T cell receptor beta chains presented below share a single source sample, sequenced in a study of blood T cell repertoires in COVID-19. The protocol was immunoSEQ multiplex PCR, while the TCRdb copy is restricted to in-frame clones and leaves out a portion. This table has around 65,000 clones, 60% to 85% appearing once. The sample comprised peripheral blood. All receptors come from a man between 60 and 75 years old with acute or convalescent COVID-19.

J is TRBJ1-1 and V is TRBV7-2, with unresolved D. Germline V gene sequence: CDR1 SGHTA, CDR2 FQGNSA. V lost 5 bases and J lost 1, with 11 bases in between. The CDR3 consists of 14 residues. CDR3: CASSPTLQNTEAFF. The CDR3 DNA reads as TGTGCCAGCAGCCCGACACTCCAGAACACTGAAGCTTTCTTT. The full variable domain, rest sourced from reference TRBV7-2 and TRBJ1-1, is GAGVSQSPSNKVTEKGKDVELRCDPISGHTALYWYRQSLGQGLEFLIYFQGNSAPDKSGLPSDRFSAERTGGSVSTLTIQRTQQEDSAVYLCASSPTLQNTEAFFGQGTRLTVV.

The V and J genes are TRBV27 and TRBJ1-3; 7 nucleotides agree with TRBD1. CDR3 length: 13 amino acids. Per the germline V gene, CDR1 is MNHEY and CDR2 is SMNVEV (reference sequence). The V and J ends lost 2 bases and 7 bases, in that order; junction bases with no gene match: 2. CDR3 in amino acids: CASSLARGNTIYF. The CDR3 bases are TGTGCCAGCAGTTTAGCCAGGGGGAACACCATATATTTT.

V usage is TRBV29-1 and J usage is TRBJ2-1; TRBD1 matches 7 bases. The germline V gene has CDR1 SQVTM and CDR2 ANQGSEA. The trim removed 6 bases at V and 2 bases at J, leaving 7 bases unmatched. CDR3 length: 14 amino acids. CDR3 sequence: CSVDRPRTYNEQFF. CDR3 DNA: TGCAGCGTGGACAGGCCACGTACCTACAATGAGCAGTTCTTC.

This chain connects TRBV7-2 to TRBJ2-1, with 10 bases that match TRBD2. The J segment lost 14 bases and the V segment lost 1 base, leaving 2 bases of the junction unmatched. The germline gives CDR1 SGHTA, CDR2 FQGNSA. The CDR3 is 12 amino acids. The CDR3 reads CASSLERGGEFF. The CDR3 nucleotides read TGTGCCAGCAGCTTAGAGCGGGGGGGCGAGTTCTTC.

The CDR3 DNA is TGTGCCACTACTGGACAGGGAGGAAACACCATATATTTT. Protein sequence: CATTGQGGNTIYF. The chain employs TRBV12-3 or TRBV12-4 and TRBJ1-3; 8 bases map to TRBD1. V lost 10 bases to trimming and J lost 4 bases; unmatched junction nucleotides: 6. CDR3 size: 13 residues.

The chain has TRBV6-5 and TRBJ2-3; 9 bases map to TRBD2. Trimming removed 6 bases from V and 4 bases from J; junction bases left unmatched: 8. CDR1 and CDR2 (germline): MNHEY, SVGAGI. The CDR3 has 15 amino acids. The CDR3 DNA reads TGTGCCAGCAGAAGAGCGGGGGGTTCCCCAGATACGCAGTATTTT. Translation gives CASRRAGGSPDTQYF.

This chain connects TRBV5-1 to TRBJ2-3; TRBD2 is a possible D gene (6 bases). Germline loops: CDR1 SGHRS, CDR2 YFSETQ. Trimming removed 4 bases from V and 3 bases from J, with 15 bases in between. The CDR3 length is 15 residues. This chain's CDR3 is CASSQGGVSTDTQYF. The CDR3 region has the DNA TGCGCCAGCAGCCAAGGAGGGGTTAGTACAGATACGCAGTATTTT.

The genes are TRBV14 and TRBJ2-1; 11 nucleotides agree with TRBD1. The germline gives CDR1 SGHDN, CDR2 FVKESK. Unmatched junction bases numbered 9, after V lost 6 bases and J lost 5 bases. The CDR3 loop spans 16 amino acids. The CDR3 reads CASSYIPGQGDNEQFF. CDR3 coding DNA: TGTGCCAGCAGTTACATTCCGGGACAGGGGGACAATGAGCAGTTCTTC.

This rearrangement joins TRBV7-2 to TRBJ1-1; 8 nucleotides agree with TRBD1. Germline CDR1 and CDR2: SGHTA and FQGNSA. The CDR3 consists of 14 residues. V shed 1 base and J 4 bases; nucleotides not matched to a gene: 2. CDR3 sequence: CASSLETGGTEAFF. The CDR3, as DNA: TGTGCCAGCAGCTTAGAAACAGGGGGCACTGAAGCTTTCTTT.

This chain joins TRBV6-5 and TRBJ2-3, with TRBD1 as a possible D gene (6 bases). The CDR3 is made up of 15 amino acids. Trimming took off 5 bases at V and 3 bases at J, with 15 bases between the two ends. Germline lookup yields CDR1 MNHEY and CDR2 SVGAGI. DNA of the CDR3: TGTGCCAGCAGTAGAACAGGGAGAGGGACAGATACGCAGTATTTT. This encodes CASSRTGRGTDTQYF.

The chain recombines TRBV2 with TRBJ2-1; 9 bases agree with TRBD2. This CDR3 has 14 residues. Trimming at V came to 7 bases and at J to 7 bases, leaving 8 bases not matched to a gene. In germline, CDR1 is SNHLY, CDR2 FYNNEI. The CDR3 reads CASKPSGGYNEQFF. CDR3 sequence (DNA): TGTGCCAGCAAGCCAAGCGGGGGGTATAATGAGCAGTTCTTC.

The CDR3 nucleotides read TGTGCCAGTAGTATCGGGGACACCATCTTTTCAGCTAACTATGGCTACACCTTC. Protein: CASSIGDTIFSANYGYTF. The chain joins TRBV19 to TRBJ1-2, with D possibly matching TRBD1 (6 bases). The CDR3 loop spans 18 amino acids. The germline gives CDR1 LNHDA, CDR2 SQIVND (reference sequence). Trimming removed 3 bases from V and 0 bases from J, with 20 bases in between.

This rearrangement joins TRBV25-1 to TRBJ1-5; 7 nucleotides agree with TRBD1. V dropped 4 bases and J dropped 1; count of bases not matched to a gene: 1. The germline CDR1 and CDR2 sequences are MGHDK and SYGVNS. This CDR3 contains 14 residues. The CDR3 spells CASSVTGSNQPQHF. CDR3 coding DNA: TGTGCCAGCAGTGTGACAGGGAGCAATCAGCCCCAGCATTTT.

The chain carries TRBV2 and TRBJ2-2, with D perhaps TRBD1 (5 bases). CDR1 and CDR2 (germline): SNHLY, FYNNEI. Trimming removed 6 bases from V and 7 bases from J, with 12 bases in between. The CDR3 runs to 13 residues. This CDR3 reads CASRDTSFGELFF. For the CDR3, the DNA is TGTGCCAGCAGGGACACTTCGTTCGGGGAGCTGTTTTTT.

The chain combines TRBV5-1 with TRBJ2-5; 8 bases are shared with TRBD2. The CDR3 length is 18 residues. V trimming: 0 bases; J trimming: 5 bases; junction bases outside the gene matches: 15. CDR1 and CDR2 from the germline V gene are SGHRS and YFSETQ. The CDR3 nucleotides are TGCGCCAGCAGCTTGGTTGGGCAACCGGGACTAGGCGGGGAGACCCAGTACTTC. Protein sequence: CASSLVGQPGLGGETQYF.

This chain uses TRBV3-1 (or the pseudogene TRBV3-2) with TRBJ2-7, with 9 bases fitting TRBD1. CDR1 is LGHDT, CDR2 YNNKEL, per germline (reference sequence). The length of the CDR3 is 14 residues. After removal of 4 bases from V and 5 bases from J, the junction contained 6 bases not matched to a gene. CDR3 DNA sequence: TGTGCCAGCAGCCCCCGGGACAGGGTACACGAGCAGTACTTC. Translated: CASSPRDRVHEQYF.

This clone was counted a single time. This rearrangement joins TRBV6-4 to TRBJ2-1; TRBD2 agrees at 7 bases. CDR3 size: 15 residues. Losses at the gene ends were 6 bases for V and 0 bases for J; bases not matched to a gene: 5. Germline values: CDR1 MRHNA, CDR2 SNTAGT. The CDR3 reads CASRPLAVSYNEQFF. The DNA of the CDR3 is TGTGCCAGCAGACCCCTAGCGGTCTCCTACAATGAGCAGTTCTTC.

In this sample, this clone turned up a few times. The chain combines TRBV24-1 with TRBJ2-1; 9 bases are a match to TRBD1. The CDR3 extends over 16 amino acids. Unmatched junction bases numbered 8, after V lost 1 base and J lost 8 bases. CDR1 and CDR2 (germline): KGHDR, SFDVKD. The CDR3 protein is CATSDFGDRVRYEQFF. For the CDR3, the DNA is TGTGCCACCAGTGATTTCGGGGACAGGGTAAGATATGAGCAGTTCTTC.

This clone appeared a single time. The chain recombines TRBV5-8 with TRBJ2-5; 8 bases line up with TRBD1. CDR3 length equals 14 residues. Trimming removed 4 bases from V and 2 bases from J; junction bases left unmatched: 4. Germline CDR1 SGHTS, CDR2 YDEGEE. The CDR3 DNA reads as TGTGCCAGCAGCGGACGGGACAGGCAAGAGACCCAGTACTTC. This sequence encodes CASSGRDRQETQYF. Filled out from reference TRBV5-8 and TRBJ2-5, the complete variable domain reads EAGVTQSPTHLIKTRGQQATLRCSPISGHTSVYWYQQALGLGLQFLLWYDEGEERNRGNFPPRFSGRQFPNYSSELNVNALELEDSALYLCASSGRDRQETQYFGPGTRLLVL.

In this sample, this clone turned up a few times. The chain uses TRBV2 and TRBJ1-5; 8 bases are shared with TRBD1. CDR1 SNHLY and CDR2 FYNNEI come from the germline V gene. The CDR3 consists of 13 residues. The junction had 7 bases not matched to a gene; V was cut back by 8 bases and J by 7 bases. The DNA of the CDR3 is TGTGCCAGCTCCTTCCAGGGGGCACAGCCCCAGCATTTT. Translation: CASSFQGAQPQHF.